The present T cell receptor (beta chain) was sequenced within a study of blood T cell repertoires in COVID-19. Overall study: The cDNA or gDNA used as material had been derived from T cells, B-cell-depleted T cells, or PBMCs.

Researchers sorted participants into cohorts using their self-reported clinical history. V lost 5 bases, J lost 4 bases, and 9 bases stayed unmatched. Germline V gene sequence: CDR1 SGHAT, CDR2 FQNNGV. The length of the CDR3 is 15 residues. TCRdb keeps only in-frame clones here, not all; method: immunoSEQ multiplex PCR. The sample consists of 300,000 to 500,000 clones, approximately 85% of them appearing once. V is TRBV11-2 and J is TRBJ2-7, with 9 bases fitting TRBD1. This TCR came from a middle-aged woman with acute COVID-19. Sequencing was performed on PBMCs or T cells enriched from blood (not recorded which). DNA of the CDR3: TGTGCCAGCAGCCGTACGGGACAGGGAATTTACGAGCAGTACTTC. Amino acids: CASSRTGQGIYEQYF. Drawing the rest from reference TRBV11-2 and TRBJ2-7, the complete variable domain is EAGVAQSPRYKIIEKRQSVAFWCNPISGHATLYWYQQILGQGPKLLIQFQNNGVVDDSQLPKDRFSAERLKGVDSTLKIQPAKLEDSAVYLCASSRTGQGIYEQYFGPGTRLTVT.